The 18 T cell receptor beta chains presented below share a single source sample, sequenced in a study of blood T cells in healthy people across ages. A second about 6 to 12 cycle PCR used barcoded and J-beta primers. TCRdb re-derived calls from the 5' RACE reads in MiXCR, one entry per CDR3 protein. The top ten clones hold 9.4% of a sample with 750,000 or so distinct CDR3 sequences, about 25% of them seen once. Separately, the same data were catalogued under a study of T cells of mothers and their children.

The specimen was blood. The receptor set was obtained from a boy aged 10-17 years in good health.

The chain carries TRBV21-1 and TRBJ2-7; the table's D gene call, TRBD1, was not cross checked with the DNA. TRBV21-1 is flagged as a pseudogene. This CDR3 has 14 residues. For the CDR3, the DNA is TGTGCCAGTGAGGAGGGGGATGGCCCCTACGAGCAGTACTTC. This encodes CASEEGDGPYEQYF.

This clonotype has ten or more counts. The chain has TRBV11-1 and TRBJ1-1; D gene unclear. The CDR3 contains 14 residues. V lost 2 bases and J lost 1, with 8 bases in between. Germline CDR1 is SGHAT and CDR2 is FQDESV (reference sequence). The CDR3 nucleotides are TGTGCCAGCAGCTTAATGGGCACGAACACTGAAGCTTTCTTT. This gives the protein CASSLMGTNTEAFF.

This chain uses TRBV3-1 with TRBJ2-3; the match to TRBD2 covers 8 bases. Germline V gives CDR1 LGHDT, CDR2 YNNKEL (reference sequence). The CDR3 is made up of 16 amino acids. Trimming at V came to 3 bases and at J to 6 bases, leaving 11 bases not matched to a gene. For the CDR3, the DNA is TGTGCCAGCAGCCATACGGCGGGGGGTATTCATGATACGCAGTATTTT. Translation: CASSHTAGGIHDTQYF.

The chain couples TRBV20-1 to TRBJ1-4; weak D call: TRBD1 (6 bases). Trimming pared 6 bases from V and 5 bases from J, leaving 10 bases between. The V gene's germline CDR1 is DFQATT and CDR2 SNEGSKA (reference sequence). The CDR3 is made up of 12 amino acids. The CDR3 DNA sequence: TGCAGTGCGGGTAGGGGGAATGAAAAACTGTTTTTT. Protein: CSAGRGNEKLFF.

The chain uses TRBV5-1 and TRBJ2-5, with D possibly TRBD2 on 6 matching bases. CDR3 size: 15 residues. The germline V gene has CDR1 SGHRS and CDR2 YFSETQ. Trimming took 4 bases from V and 2 from J, leaving 15 bases between them. The CDR3: CASSPTGSRQETQYF. In DNA, the CDR3 is TGCGCCAGCAGCCCTACCGGGAGTAGACAAGAGACCCAGTACTTC.

The chain recombines TRBV4-2 with TRBJ1-5; D not certain. CDR3 length equals 16 residues. Germline V gives CDR1 LGHNA, CDR2 YNFKEQ. V shed 0 bases and J shed 0 bases, with 9 bases lying between them. The CDR3 nucleotides read TGTGCCAGCAGCCAAGAAGAAGGTTATAGCAATCAGCCCCAGCATTTT. It is translated as CASSQEEGYSNQPQHF.

This clonotype was counted only a few times. The chain carries TRBV7-2 and TRBJ2-5; TRBD2 aligns across 7 bases. Germline V gene sequence: CDR1 SGHTA, CDR2 FQGNSA. Losses at the gene ends were 5 bases for V and 4 bases for J; bases not matched to a gene: 7. CDR3 size: 14 residues. The CDR3 reads CASSKGLQRETQYF. In DNA, the CDR3 is TGTGCCAGCAGCAAGGGACTACAGAGAGAGACCCAGTACTTC.

V and J are TRBV2 and TRBJ2-7, with D possibly matching TRBD2 (5 bases). This CDR3 has 15 amino acids. Between the trimmed V and J ends, which lost 3 bases and 0 bases, there was a span of 12 bases. In germline, CDR1 is SNHLY, CDR2 FYNNEI. The CDR3 sequence is CASSDLAPSSYEQYF. For the CDR3, the DNA is TGTGCCAGCAGTGATTTAGCGCCGAGCTCCTACGAGCAGTACTTC.

This clonotype showed up just a few times. The chain is built from TRBV4-3 and TRBJ2-1; tentatively, D is TRBD1 (5 bases). The CDR3 spans 17 residues. Deletions cut 1 base from V and 5 bases from J, with 18 bases between. Germline CDR1 LGHNA, CDR2 YSLEER. The CDR3 bases are TGCGCCAGCAGCCAAGCGGTGAGACAGAGTTATGACAATGAGCAGTTCTTC. Translation gives CASSQAVRQSYDNEQFF.

The chain uses TRBV9 and TRBJ2-7; D may match TRBD1 or TRBD2 (6 bases each). Germline V CDR1 and CDR2: SGDLS, YYNGEE. The CDR3 has 14 amino acids. V shed 0 bases and J shed 6 bases, with 13 bases lying between them. CDR3 sequence reads: CASSVGQEGGEQYF. CDR3 DNA: TGTGCCAGCAGCGTAGGACAGGAGGGTGGCGAGCAGTACTTC.

The table lists this clonotype with a few counts. Mismatch with germline at one junction end may stem from a read error. This chain joins TRBV9 and TRBJ1-2; 7 bases align to TRBD1. The CDR3 totals 15 residues. Germline CDR1 and CDR2: SGDLS and YYNGEE. CDR3 sequence (DNA): TGTACCAGCAGCGAACCCAGGGGGACTAACTATGGCTACACCTTC. Residues: CTSSEPRGTNYGYTF.

This clonotype was observed at least ten times. This sequence joins TRBV28 and TRBJ2-3; D remains unclear. The V end was cut by 3 bases, the J end by 2 bases, with 12 bases between. This CDR3 contains 15 residues. CDR1 and CDR2 (germline): MDHEN, SYDVKM. The CDR3 DNA reads as TGTGCCAGCAGTTTTTCGGGCGGAGTCACAGATACGCAGTATTTT. Residues: CASSFSGGVTDTQYF.

This chain uses TRBV5-6 with TRBJ2-5, with D maybe TRBD2 (5 bases). The DNA end favors TRBJ2-1, so the J call may be wrong. The CDR3 sequence is 11 residues long. The germline CDR1 and CDR2 sequences are SGHDT and YYEEEE. CDR3 DNA: TGTGCCACCGGCGGGCCCAATGAGCAGTTCTTC. This sequence encodes CATGGPNEQFF.

This chain links TRBV18 with TRBJ2-4; 7 nucleotides line up with TRBD2. Germline loops: CDR1 KGHSH, CDR2 LQKENI. V lost 2 bases and J lost 5; bases outside the gene matches: 9. CDR3 length: 16 residues. The CDR3 sequence is CASSPMSSGGENIQYF. CDR3 DNA: TGTGCCAGCTCACCAATGTCCTCGGGAGGCGAAAACATTCAGTACTTC.

V gene TRBV4-2 combines with J gene TRBJ2-7; 10 bases agree with TRBD1. The DNA end is more similar to TRBJ2-1, so the J call may be wrong. CDR3 size: 16 residues. The germline V gene has CDR1 LGHNA and CDR2 YNFKEQ. The CDR3 loop is CASSQGMGQGYNEQFF. For the CDR3, the DNA is TGTGCCAGCAGCCAAGGGATGGGACAGGGGTACAATGAGCAGTTCTTC.

The V gene is TRBV29-1, the J gene TRBJ2-5; D is unclear. The DNA end lines up better with TRBJ2-7; the J call may be wrong. The length of the CDR3 is 12 residues. CDR1 SQVTM and CDR2 ANQGSEA come from the germline V gene. Here the CDR3 reads CSVLISSYEQYF. CDR3 DNA sequence: TGCAGCGTTTTGATTTCTTCCTACGAGCAGTACTTC.

V usage is TRBV10-2 and J usage is TRBJ2-7; D is uncertain. Trimming shortened V by 2 bases and J by 7 bases, and 21 bases separated the two germline ends. Germline CDR1 reads WSHSY; CDR2 reads SAAADI. CDR3 length: 16 residues. CDR3 loop: CASSEGRMALYGEQYF. CDR3 nucleotides: TGCGCCAGCAGTGAGGGTAGGATGGCCCTATATGGGGAGCAGTACTTC.

The chain employs TRBV2 and TRBJ1-4; the D is unclear. Germline CDR1 reads SNHLY; CDR2 reads FYNNEI. CDR3 length equals 14 residues. V gave up 5 bases and J gave up 0 bases, with 7 bases separating them. CDR3 in DNA: TGTGCCAGCAGTACCGGGACAACTAATGAAAAACTGTTTTTT. This sequence encodes CASSTGTTNEKLFF.